These 5 T cell receptor beta chains share one sample of origin, sequenced in a study of graft-versus-host responses after intestinal transplantation. The table came from immunoSEQ multiplex PCR; TCRdb's copy has only in-frame clones and leaves some out. The repertoire has around 90,000 clones, 92% of them found once; the top ten carry around 0.33%. These receptors are not linked to any known antigen. The source material was unstimulated CD4+ T cells sorted from spleen or lymph node cells, sampled before intestinal transplant. These receptors came from a human donor who received an intestinal transplant.

The chain employs TRBV5-6 and TRBJ1-5, with D possibly being TRBD1 (6 bases). Germline V gene sequence: CDR1 SGHDT, CDR2 YYEEEE. The V gene lost 1 base and the J gene lost 3 bases, with 14 bases spanning the gap. The CDR3 is 16 amino acids. The CDR3 sequence is CASSLRGAGNNQPQHF. Written as DNA, the CDR3 is TGTGCCAGCAGCTTGAGGGGGGCCGGTAACAATCAGCCCCAGCATTTT.

This clone was picked up a small number of times. The genes are TRBV30 and TRBJ2-2; the D gene could be TRBD1 or TRBD2 (5 bases each). Trimming removed 0 bases at V and 2 bases at J, with 13 bases between. The V gene's germline CDR1 is GTSNPN and CDR2 SVGIG (reference sequence). The length of the CDR3 is 16 residues. Here the CDR3 DNA reads TGTGCCTGGAGTGTACGGGCAGGGAGAAACACCGGGGAGCTGTTTTTT. It encodes CAWSVRAGRNTGELFF.

The chain has TRBV19 and TRBJ2-5, with 7 bases identical to TRBD1. Germline V gives CDR1 LNHDA, CDR2 SQIVND (reference sequence). There are 14 residues in the CDR3. V trimming: 4 bases; J trimming: 4 bases; junction bases outside the gene matches: 6. The CDR3 nucleotides read TGTGCCAGTAGTAATAACAGGGGACGAGAGACCCAGTACTTC. Translated: CASSNNRGRETQYF.

V and J are TRBV5-1 and TRBJ2-1, with 10 positions matching TRBD2. The junction had 7 bases not matched to a gene; V was cut back by 3 bases and J by 7 bases. Germline V gene data show CDR1 as SGHRS and CDR2 as YFSETQ. This CDR3 region has 15 residues. DNA of the CDR3: TGCGCCAGCAGCTCCAGCGGGAGGGTAGGAAATGAGCAGTTCTTC. Its protein is CASSSSGRVGNEQFF.

The chain combines TRBV27 with TRBJ1-3; D gene uncertain. Germline loops: CDR1 MNHEY, CDR2 SMNVEV (reference sequence). The CDR3 length is 15 residues. Trimming shortened V by 4 bases and J by 2 bases, and 12 bases separated the two germline ends. The DNA for the CDR3 is TGTGCCAGCAGTTCCGGTGGCTCTGCTGGAAACACCATATATTTT. It is translated as CASSSGGSAGNTIYF.